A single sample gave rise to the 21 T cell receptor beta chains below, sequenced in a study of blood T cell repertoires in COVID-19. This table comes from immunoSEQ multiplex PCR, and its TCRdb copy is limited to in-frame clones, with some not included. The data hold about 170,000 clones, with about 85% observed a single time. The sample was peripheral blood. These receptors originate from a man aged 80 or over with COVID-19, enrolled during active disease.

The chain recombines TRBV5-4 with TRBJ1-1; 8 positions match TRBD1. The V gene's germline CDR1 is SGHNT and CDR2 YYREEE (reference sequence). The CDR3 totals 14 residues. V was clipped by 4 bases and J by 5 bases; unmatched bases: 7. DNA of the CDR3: TGTGCCAGCAGCCCGGACAGGGAAGGGACTGAAGCTTTCTTT. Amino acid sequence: CASSPDREGTEAFF.

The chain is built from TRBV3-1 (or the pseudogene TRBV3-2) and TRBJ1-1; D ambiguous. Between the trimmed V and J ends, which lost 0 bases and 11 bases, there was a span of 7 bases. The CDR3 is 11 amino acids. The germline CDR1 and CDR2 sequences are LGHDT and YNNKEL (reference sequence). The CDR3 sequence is CASSQDRRAFF. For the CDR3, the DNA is TGTGCCAGCAGCCAAGATAGGCGGGCTTTCTTT.

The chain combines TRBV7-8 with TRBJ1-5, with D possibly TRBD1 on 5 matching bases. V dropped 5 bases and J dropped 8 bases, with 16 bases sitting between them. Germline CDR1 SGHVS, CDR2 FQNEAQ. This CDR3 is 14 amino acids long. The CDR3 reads CASSPGGLGEPQHF. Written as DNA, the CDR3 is TGTGCCAGCAGCCCTGGGGGGTTGGGAGAGCCCCAGCATTTT. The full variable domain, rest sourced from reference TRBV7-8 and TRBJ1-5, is GAGVSQSPRYKVAKRGQDVALRCDPISGHVSLFWYQQALGQGPEFLTYFQNEAQLDKSGLPSDRFFAERPEGSVSTLKIQRTQQEDSAVYLCASSPGGLGEPQHFGDGTRLSIL.

The DNA of the CDR3 is TGTGCCAGCAGCTCGCTAGCGGGGGGGCCTAGCGAGCAGTACTTC. Translated, it gives CASSSLAGGPSEQYF. The chain has TRBV3-1 (or the pseudogene TRBV3-2) and TRBJ2-7; 12 bases align to TRBD2. V trimming: 5 bases; J trimming: 6 bases; junction bases outside the gene matches: 8. This CDR3 spans 15 amino acids. Per the germline V gene, CDR1 is LGHDT and CDR2 is YNNKEL (reference sequence).

In nucleotides, the CDR3 is TGCGCCAGCAGCCAAGATGGGACAGGGGCCACACAGTACTTC. This sequence encodes CASSQDGTGATQYF. This rearrangement joins TRBV4-1 to TRBJ2-4, with 10 bases lining up with TRBD1. The CDR3 loop spans 14 amino acids. Germline V lookup: CDR1 MGHRA, CDR2 YSYEKL. Germline trimming cut 0 bases from V and 13 bases from J; bases unmatched to any gene: 6.

CDR3 sequence (DNA): TGTGCCAGCAGCGTAGGGGACAGGTTGGGTGAAGCTTTCTTT. Residues: CASSVGDRLGEAFF. The chain has TRBV9 and TRBJ1-1; 8 bases are a match to TRBD1. Trimming at V came to 0 bases and at J to 7 bases, leaving 5 bases not matched to a gene. The length of the CDR3 is 14 residues. The germline gives CDR1 SGDLS, CDR2 YYNGEE. The full variable domain, its missing parts supplied by reference TRBV9 and TRBJ1-1, is DSGVTQTPKHLITATGQRVTLRCSPRSGDLSVYWYQQSLDQGLQFLIQYYNGEERAKGNILERFSAQQFPDLHSELNLSSLELGDSALYFCASSVGDRLGEAFFGQGTRLTVV.

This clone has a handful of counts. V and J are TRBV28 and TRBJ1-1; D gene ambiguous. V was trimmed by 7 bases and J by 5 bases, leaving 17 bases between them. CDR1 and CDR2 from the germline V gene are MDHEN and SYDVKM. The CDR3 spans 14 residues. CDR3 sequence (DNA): TGTGCCAGCACTCCCGGTGGAGGGAATACTGAAGCTTTCTTT. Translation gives CASTPGGGNTEAFF.

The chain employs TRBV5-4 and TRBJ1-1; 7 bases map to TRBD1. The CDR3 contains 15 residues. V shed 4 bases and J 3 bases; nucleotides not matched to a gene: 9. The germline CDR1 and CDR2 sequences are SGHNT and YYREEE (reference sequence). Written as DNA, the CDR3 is TGTGCCAGCAGCGGCTACAGGGGCGTCGACACTGAAGCTTTCTTT. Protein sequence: CASSGYRGVDTEAFF.

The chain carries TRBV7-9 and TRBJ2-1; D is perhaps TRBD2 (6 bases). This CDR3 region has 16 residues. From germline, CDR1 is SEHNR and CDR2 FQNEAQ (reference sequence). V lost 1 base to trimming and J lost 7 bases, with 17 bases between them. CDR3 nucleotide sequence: TGTGCCAGCAGCTTAGGGTTAGGGCGGGGCTTGAATGAGCAGTTCTTC. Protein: CASSLGLGRGLNEQFF.

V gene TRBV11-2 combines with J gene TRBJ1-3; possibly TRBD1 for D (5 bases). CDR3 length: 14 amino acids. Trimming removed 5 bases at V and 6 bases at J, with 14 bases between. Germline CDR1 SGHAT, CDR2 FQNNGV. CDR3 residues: CASSRTGGENTIYF. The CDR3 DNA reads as TGTGCCAGCAGCCGGACCGGGGGTGAAAACACCATATATTTT.

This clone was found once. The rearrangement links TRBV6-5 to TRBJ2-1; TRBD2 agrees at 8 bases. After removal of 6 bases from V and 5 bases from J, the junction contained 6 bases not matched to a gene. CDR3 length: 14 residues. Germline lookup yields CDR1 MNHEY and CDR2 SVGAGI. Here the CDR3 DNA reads TGTGCCAGCAGGTTGGGACTAGAAGACAATGAGCAGTTCTTC. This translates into CASRLGLEDNEQFF.

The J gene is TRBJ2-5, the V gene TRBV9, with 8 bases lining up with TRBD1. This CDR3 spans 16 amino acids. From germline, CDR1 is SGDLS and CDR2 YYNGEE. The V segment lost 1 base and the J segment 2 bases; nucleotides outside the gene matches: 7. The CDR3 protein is CASSVSTGGGQETQYF. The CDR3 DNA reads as TGTGCCAGCAGCGTATCTACAGGGGGTGGGCAAGAGACCCAGTACTTC.

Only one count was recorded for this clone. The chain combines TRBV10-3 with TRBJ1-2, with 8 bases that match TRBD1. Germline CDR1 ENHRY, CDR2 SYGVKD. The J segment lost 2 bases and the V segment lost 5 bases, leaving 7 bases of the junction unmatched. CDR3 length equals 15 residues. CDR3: CAISRTGMGNYGYTF. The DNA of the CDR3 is TGTGCCATCAGTCGGACAGGGATGGGCAACTATGGCTACACCTTC.

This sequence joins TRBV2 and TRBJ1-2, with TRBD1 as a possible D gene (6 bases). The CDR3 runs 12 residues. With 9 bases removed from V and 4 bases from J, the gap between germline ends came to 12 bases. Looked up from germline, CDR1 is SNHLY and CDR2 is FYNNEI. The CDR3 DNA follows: TGTGCCAGACAGGGTGACTCCTATGGCTACACCTTC. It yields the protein CARQGDSYGYTF.

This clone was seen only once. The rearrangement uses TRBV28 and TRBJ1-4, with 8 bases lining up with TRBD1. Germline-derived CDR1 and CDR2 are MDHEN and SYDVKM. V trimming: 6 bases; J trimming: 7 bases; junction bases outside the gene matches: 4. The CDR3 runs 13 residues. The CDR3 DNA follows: TGTGCCAGCAGCCGTGGACAGGGTGAAAAACTGTTTTTT. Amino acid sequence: CASSRGQGEKLFF.

This CDR3 is CASSQDLRGGNYGYTF. The CDR3 DNA follows: TGCGCCAGCAGCCAAGATCTTAGGGGGGGTAACTATGGCTACACCTTC. This rearrangement joins TRBV4-3 to TRBJ1-2; tentatively, D is TRBD1 (6 bases). Germline V gene data show CDR1 as LGHNA and CDR2 as YSLEER. The V and J ends lost 0 bases and 1 base respectively, with 12 bases between them. The CDR3 extends over 16 amino acids.

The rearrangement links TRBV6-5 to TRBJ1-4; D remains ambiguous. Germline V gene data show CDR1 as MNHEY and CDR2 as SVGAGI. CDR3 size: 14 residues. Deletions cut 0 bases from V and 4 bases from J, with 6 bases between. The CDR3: CASSYSALNEKLFF. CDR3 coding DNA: TGTGCCAGCAGTTACTCAGCGCTTAATGAAAAACTGTTTTTT.

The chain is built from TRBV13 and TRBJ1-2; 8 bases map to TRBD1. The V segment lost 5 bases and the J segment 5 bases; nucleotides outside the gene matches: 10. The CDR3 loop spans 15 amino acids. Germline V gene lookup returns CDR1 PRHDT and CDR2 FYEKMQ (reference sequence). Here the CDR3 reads CASSKAGQGDYGYTF. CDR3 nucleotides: TGTGCCAGCAGCAAAGCCGGACAGGGCGATTATGGCTACACCTTC.

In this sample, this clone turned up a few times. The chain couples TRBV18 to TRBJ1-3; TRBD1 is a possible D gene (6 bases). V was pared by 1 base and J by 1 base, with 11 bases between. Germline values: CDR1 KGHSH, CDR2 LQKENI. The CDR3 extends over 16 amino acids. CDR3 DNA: TGTGCCAGCTCACCACGAACAGGGTGGTCTGGAAACACCATATATTTT. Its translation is CASSPRTGWSGNTIYF.

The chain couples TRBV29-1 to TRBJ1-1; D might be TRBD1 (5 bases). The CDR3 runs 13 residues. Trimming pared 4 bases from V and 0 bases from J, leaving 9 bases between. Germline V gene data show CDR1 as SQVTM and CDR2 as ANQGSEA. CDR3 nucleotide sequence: TGCAGCGTTGGGGGCAGGGTGAACACTGAAGCTTTCTTT. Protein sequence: CSVGGRVNTEAFF.

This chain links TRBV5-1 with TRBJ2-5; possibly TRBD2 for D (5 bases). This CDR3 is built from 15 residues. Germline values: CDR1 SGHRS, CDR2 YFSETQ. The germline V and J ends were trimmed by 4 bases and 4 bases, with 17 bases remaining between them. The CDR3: CASSPQRPVGETQYF. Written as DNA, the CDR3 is TGCGCCAGCAGCCCCCAGCGGCCCGTCGGAGAGACCCAGTACTTC.